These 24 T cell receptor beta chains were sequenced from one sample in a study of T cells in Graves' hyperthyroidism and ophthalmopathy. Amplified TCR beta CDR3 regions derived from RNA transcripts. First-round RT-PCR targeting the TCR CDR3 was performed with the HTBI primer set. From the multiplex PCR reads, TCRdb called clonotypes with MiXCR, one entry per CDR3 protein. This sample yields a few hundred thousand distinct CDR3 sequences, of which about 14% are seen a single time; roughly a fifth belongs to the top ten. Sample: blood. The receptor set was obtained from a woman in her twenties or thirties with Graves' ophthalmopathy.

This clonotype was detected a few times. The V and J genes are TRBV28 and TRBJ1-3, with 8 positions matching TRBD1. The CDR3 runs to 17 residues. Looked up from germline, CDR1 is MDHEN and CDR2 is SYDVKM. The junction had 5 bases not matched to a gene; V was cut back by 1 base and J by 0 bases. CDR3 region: CASSLSPQGASGNTIYF. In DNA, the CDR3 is TGTGCCAGCAGTTTATCTCCGCAGGGGGCCTCTGGAAACACCATATATTTT.

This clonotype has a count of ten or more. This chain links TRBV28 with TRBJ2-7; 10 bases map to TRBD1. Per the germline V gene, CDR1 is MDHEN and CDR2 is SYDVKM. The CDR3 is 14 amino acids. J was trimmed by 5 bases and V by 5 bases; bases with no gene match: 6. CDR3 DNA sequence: TGTGCCAGCAGTGCGGACAGGGGGATCGACGAGCAGTACTTC. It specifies CASSADRGIDEQYF.

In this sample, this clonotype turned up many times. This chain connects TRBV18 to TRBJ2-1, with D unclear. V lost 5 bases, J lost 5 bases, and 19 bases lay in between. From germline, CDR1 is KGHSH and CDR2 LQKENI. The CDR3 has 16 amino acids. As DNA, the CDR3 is TGTGCCAGCTCAAGGCTCCCGAGTTCCCTTCACAATGAGCAGTTCTTC. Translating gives CASSRLPSSLHNEQFF. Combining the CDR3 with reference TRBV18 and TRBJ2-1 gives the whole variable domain NAGVMQNPRHLVRRRGQEARLRCSPMKGHSHVYWYRQLPEEGLKFMVYLQKENIIDESGMPKERFSAEFPKEGPSILRIQQVVRGDSAAYFCASSRLPSSLHNEQFFGPGTRLTVL.

CDR3 in DNA: TGTGCCAGTAGCCCTACCACAGGGGCGAGGACTGAAGCTTTCTTT. This codes for CASSPTTGARTEAFF. The chain employs TRBV19 and TRBJ1-1; 7 bases are a match to TRBD1. CDR1 and CDR2 (germline): LNHDA, SQIVND (reference sequence). V lost 6 bases to trimming and J lost 5 bases; unmatched junction nucleotides: 12. The CDR3 contains 15 residues.

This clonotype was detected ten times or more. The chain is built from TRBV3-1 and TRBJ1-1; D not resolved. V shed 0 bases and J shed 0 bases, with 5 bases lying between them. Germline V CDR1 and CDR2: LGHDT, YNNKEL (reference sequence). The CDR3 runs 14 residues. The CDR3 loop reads CASSQDRMNTEAFF. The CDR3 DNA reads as TGTGCCAGCAGCCAAGACAGAATGAACACTGAAGCTTTCTTT.

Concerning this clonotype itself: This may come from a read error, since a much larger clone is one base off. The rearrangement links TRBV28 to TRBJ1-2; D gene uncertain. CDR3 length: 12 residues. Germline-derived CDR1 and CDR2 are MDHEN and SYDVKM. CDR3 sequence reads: CAGSSWVSGYTF. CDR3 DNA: TGTGCCGGCAGCTCCTGGGTCTCAGGCTACACCTTC.

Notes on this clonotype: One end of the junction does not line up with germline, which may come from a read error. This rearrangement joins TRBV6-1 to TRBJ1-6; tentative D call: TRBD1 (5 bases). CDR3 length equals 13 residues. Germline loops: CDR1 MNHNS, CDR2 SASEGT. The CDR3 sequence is CASRETANSPPHF. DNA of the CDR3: TGTGCCAGCAGAGAGACAGCCAATTCACCCCCCCACTTT.

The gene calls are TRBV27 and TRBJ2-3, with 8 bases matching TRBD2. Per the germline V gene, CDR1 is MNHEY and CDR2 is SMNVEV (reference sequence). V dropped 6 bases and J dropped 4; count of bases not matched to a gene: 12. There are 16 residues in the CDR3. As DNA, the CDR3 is TGTGCCAGCAGACCCGGACTAGCAAGGTCTCCAGATACGCAGTATTTT. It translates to CASRPGLARSPDTQYF.

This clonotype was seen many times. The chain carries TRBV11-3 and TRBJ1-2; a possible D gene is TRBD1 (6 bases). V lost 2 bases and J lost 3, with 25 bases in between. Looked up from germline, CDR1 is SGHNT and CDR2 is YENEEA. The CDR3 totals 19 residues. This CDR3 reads CASSLRVPIGQTTHYGYTF. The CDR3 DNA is TGTGCCAGCAGCTTAAGGGTCCCCATCGGACAGACCACTCACTATGGCTACACCTTC. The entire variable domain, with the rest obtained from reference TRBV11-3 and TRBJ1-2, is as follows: EAGVVQSPRYKIIEKKQPVAFWCNPISGHNTLYWYLQNLGQGPELLIRYENEEAVDDSQLPKDRFSAERLKGVDSTLKIQPAELGDSAVYLCASSLRVPIGQTTHYGYTFGSGTRLTVV.

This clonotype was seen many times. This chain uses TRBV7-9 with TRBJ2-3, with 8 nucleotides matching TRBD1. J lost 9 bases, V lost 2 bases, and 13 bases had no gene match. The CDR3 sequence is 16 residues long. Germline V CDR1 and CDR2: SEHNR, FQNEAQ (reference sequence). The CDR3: CASSLTPAGTGSTQYF. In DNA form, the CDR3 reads TGTGCCAGCAGCTTAACCCCCGCCGGGACAGGTTCGACGCAGTATTTT.

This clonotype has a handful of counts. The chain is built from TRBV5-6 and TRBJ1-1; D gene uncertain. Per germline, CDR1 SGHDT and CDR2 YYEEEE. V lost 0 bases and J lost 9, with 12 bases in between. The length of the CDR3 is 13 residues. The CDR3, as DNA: TGTGCCAGCAGCTTGGAGAGGCTTGGAAAAGCTTTCTTT. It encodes CASSLERLGKAFF.

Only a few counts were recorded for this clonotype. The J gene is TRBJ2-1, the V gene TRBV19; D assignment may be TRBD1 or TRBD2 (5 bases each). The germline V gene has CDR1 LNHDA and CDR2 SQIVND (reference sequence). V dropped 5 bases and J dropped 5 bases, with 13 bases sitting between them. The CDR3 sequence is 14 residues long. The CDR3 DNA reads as TGTGCCAGTAGTTTTCCTTGGGGGAACAATGAGCAGTTCTTC. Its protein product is CASSFPWGNNEQFF.

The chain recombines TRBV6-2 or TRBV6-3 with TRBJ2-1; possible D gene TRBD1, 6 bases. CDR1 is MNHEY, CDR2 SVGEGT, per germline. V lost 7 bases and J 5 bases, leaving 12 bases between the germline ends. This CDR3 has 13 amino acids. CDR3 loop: CASTTGLNNEQFF. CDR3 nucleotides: TGTGCCAGCACTACAGGGTTGAACAATGAGCAGTTCTTC.

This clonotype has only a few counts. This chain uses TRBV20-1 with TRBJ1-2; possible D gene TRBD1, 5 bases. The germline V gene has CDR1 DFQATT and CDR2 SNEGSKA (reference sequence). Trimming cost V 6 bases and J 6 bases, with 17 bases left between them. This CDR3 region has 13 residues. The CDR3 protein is CSAQTAGPHGYTF. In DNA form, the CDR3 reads TGCAGTGCCCAGACAGCGGGCCCACATGGCTACACCTTC.

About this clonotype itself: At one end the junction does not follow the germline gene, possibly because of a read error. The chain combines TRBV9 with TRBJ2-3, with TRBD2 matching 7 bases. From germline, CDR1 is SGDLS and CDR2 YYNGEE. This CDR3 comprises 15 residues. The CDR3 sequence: CANSVGGSNTDTQYF. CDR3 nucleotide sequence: TGTGCCAACAGCGTCGGGGGGTCGAACACAGATACGCAGTATTTT.

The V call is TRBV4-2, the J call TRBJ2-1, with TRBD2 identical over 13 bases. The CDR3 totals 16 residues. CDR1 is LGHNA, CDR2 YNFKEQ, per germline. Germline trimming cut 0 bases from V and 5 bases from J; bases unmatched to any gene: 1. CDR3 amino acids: CASSQDTSGGDNEQFF. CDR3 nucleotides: TGTGCCAGCAGCCAAGACACTAGCGGGGGGGACAATGAGCAGTTCTTC.

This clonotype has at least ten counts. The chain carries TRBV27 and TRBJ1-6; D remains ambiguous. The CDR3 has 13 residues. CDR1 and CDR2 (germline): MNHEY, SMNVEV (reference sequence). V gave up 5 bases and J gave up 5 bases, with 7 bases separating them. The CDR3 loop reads CASSRVDNSPLHF. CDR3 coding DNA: TGTGCCAGCAGTAGGGTCGATAATTCACCCCTCCACTTT.

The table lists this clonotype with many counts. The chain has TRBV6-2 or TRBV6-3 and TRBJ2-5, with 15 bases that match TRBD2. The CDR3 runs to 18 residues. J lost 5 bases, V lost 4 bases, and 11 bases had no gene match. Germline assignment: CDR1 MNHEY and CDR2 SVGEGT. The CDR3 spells CASSSGLAGGPPEETQYF. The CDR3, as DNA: TGTGCCAGCAGTTCCGGACTAGCGGGGGGGCCCCCTGAGGAGACCCAGTACTTC.

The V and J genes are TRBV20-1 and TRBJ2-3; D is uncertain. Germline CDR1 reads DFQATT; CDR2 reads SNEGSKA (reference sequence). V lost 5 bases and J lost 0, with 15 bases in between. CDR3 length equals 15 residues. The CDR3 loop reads CSAPIAETSTDTQYF. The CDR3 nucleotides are TGCAGTGCTCCTATCGCAGAGACTAGCACAGATACGCAGTATTTT.

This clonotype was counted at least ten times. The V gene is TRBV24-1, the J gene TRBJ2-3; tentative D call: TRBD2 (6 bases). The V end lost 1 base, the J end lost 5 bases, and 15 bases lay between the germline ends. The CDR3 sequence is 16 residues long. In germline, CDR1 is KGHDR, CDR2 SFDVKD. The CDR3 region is CATSDLLPGVQDTQYF. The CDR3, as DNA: TGTGCCACCAGTGATTTACTACCGGGAGTCCAAGATACGCAGTATTTT.

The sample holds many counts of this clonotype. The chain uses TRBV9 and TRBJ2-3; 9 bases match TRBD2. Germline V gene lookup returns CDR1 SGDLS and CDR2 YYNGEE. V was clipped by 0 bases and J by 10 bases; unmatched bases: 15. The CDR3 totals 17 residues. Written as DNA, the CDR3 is TGTGCCAGCAGCGTAGACCCAGCGGGGGGAATTGAGATGGCGCAGTATTTT. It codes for CASSVDPAGGIEMAQYF.

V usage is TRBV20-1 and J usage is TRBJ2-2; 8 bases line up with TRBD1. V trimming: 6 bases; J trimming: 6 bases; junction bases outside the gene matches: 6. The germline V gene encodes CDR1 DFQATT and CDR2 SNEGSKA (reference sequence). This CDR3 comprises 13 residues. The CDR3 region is CSAPTGEAGELFF. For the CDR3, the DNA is TGCAGTGCACCGACAGGGGAAGCCGGGGAGCTGTTTTTT.

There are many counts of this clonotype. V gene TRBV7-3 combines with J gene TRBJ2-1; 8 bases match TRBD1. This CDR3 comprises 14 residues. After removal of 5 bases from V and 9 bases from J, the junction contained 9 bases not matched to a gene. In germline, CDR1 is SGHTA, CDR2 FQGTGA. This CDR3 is CASSPQDRAGEQFF. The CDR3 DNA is TGTGCCAGCAGCCCACAGGACAGGGCCGGTGAGCAGTTCTTC.

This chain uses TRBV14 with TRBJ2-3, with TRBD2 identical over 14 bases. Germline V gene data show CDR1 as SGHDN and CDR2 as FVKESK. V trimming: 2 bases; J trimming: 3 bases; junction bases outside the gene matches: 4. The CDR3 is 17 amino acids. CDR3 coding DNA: TGTGCCAGCAGCCAACTGGGACTAGCGGGGGTTACAGATACGCAGTATTTT. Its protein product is CASSQLGLAGVTDTQYF.